This TCR beta chain was identified in a study of blood T cell repertoires in COVID-19. Study-level information: Nucleic acid was either cDNA or gDNA, and it came from T cells, B-cell-depleted T cells, or PBMCs.

Authors' methods: Amplification of reference gene primers provided the estimated nucleated cell counts. TCRdb's copy holds only in-frame clones and misses some; the assay was immunoSEQ multiplex PCR. The V and J calls and the clone size are those of that table, but D and trimming were determined from the DNA. The data show around 100,000 clones, approximately 81% seen once. The germline V gene has CDR1 SGHTA and CDR2 FQGNSA. The junction had 1 base not matched to a gene; V was cut back by 2 bases and J by 3 bases. The CDR3 extends over 13 amino acids. Sequencing used peripheral blood. This receptor was identified in a man between 40 and 49 years old with acute or convalescent COVID-19. The chain is built from TRBV7-2 and TRBJ2-7; TRBD1 matches at 7 bases. The CDR3 loop is CASSLWDSYEQYF. The CDR3 DNA follows: TGTGCCAGCAGCTTATGGGACAGCTACGAGCAGTACTTC.